This T cell receptor (beta chain) was obtained from a study of siplizumab effects on memory and regulatory T cells. Study-wide points: The naive T cell population seemed more diverse than memory cells and seemed a major contributor to the alloresponse. No more than a minor fraction of alloreactive clones could be traced back to unstimulated subsets. With siplizumab, Treg-derived clones averaged roughly 62% of mappable alloreactive CD4+ clones, versus around 28% in controls.

The V gene's germline CDR1 is SQVTM and CDR2 ANQGSEA. The J segment lost 7 bases and the V segment lost 6 bases, leaving 9 bases of the junction unmatched. This CDR3 has 14 amino acids. Comment on this clone: Its cognate antigen is unknown.

It was 85,000 to 100,000 TCR templates that were assayed per sample. Assay used: immunoSEQ multiplex PCR; TCRdb lists only in-frame clones, some missing. The table lists around 100,000 clones, over 90% of them singletons, with roughly 1.4% in the top ten. The sample was non-Treg CD4+ T cells sorted from blood. The sequence was obtained from a human donor in good health. The chain joins TRBV29-1 to TRBJ2-2; 9 bases match TRBD1. The CDR3 spells CSVAGTGSNGELFF. Here the CDR3 DNA reads TGCAGCGTAGCCGGGACAGGGAGTAACGGGGAGCTGTTTTTT.